This passage covers 27 T cell receptor beta chains from one sample sequenced in a study of T cell responses to AZD1222 COVID-19 vaccine. Libraries were prepared by immunoSEQ multiplex PCR; TCRdb keeps only in-frame clonotypes and omits some of them. The table includes approximately 130,000 clones, over 90% detected once. This specimen consisted of peripheral blood, obtained on day 0 of AZD1222 vaccination. These receptors were taken from an adult in good health.

This chain uses TRBV6-6 with TRBJ2-1, with 16 nucleotides matching TRBD2. There are 19 residues in the CDR3. V was pared by 5 bases and J by 7 bases, with 14 bases of the junction left unmatched. From germline, CDR1 is MNHNY and CDR2 SVGAGI (reference sequence). The CDR3 region is CASSPPGLAGGLESNEQFF. The DNA of the CDR3 is TGTGCCAGCAGTCCCCCGGGACTAGCGGGGGGGCTGGAATCGAATGAGCAGTTCTTC.

There are a few counts of this clone. This chain connects TRBV18 to TRBJ2-2; a possible D gene is TRBD2 (5 bases). CDR1 is KGHSH, CDR2 LQKENI, per germline. The CDR3 totals 15 residues. V was clipped by 4 bases and J by 6 bases, with 15 bases between them. The CDR3 DNA reads TGTGCCAGCTCACGCGAGGGCACCCTCCCCGGGGAGCTGTTTTTT. Protein sequence: CASSREGTLPGELFF. The full variable domain, in which reference TRBV18 and TRBJ2-2 provide the parts outside the CDR3, is NAGVMQNPRHLVRRRGQEARLRCSPMKGHSHVYWYRQLPEEGLKFMVYLQKENIIDESGMPKERFSAEFPKEGPSILRIQQVVRGDSAAYFCASSREGTLPGELFFGEGSRLTVL.

V is TRBV29-1 and J is TRBJ1-2, with 12 bases identical to TRBD1. Germline trimming cut 6 bases from V and 8 bases from J; bases unmatched to any gene: 4. The CDR3 has 12 amino acids. CDR1 and CDR2 (germline): SQVTM, ANQGSEA. The DNA for the CDR3 is TGCAGCGTCGGGACAGGGGGCGAGGGCTACACCTTC. This sequence encodes CSVGTGGEGYTF.

This chain connects TRBV2 to TRBJ1-2, with D uncertain. V was shortened by 3 bases and J by 4 bases, with 12 bases between the two germline ends. The CDR3 is made up of 14 amino acids. The germline CDR1 and CDR2 sequences are SNHLY and FYNNEI. In DNA form, the CDR3 reads TGTGCCAGCAGTGAGGCAGCTTTGTTCTATGGCTACACCTTC. Amino acid sequence: CASSEAALFYGYTF.

The gene calls are TRBV4-1 and TRBJ1-3; D ambiguous. CDR3 length equals 15 residues. Germline lookup yields CDR1 MGHRA and CDR2 YSYEKL. Trimming pared 4 bases from V and 1 base from J, leaving 11 bases between. The CDR3 here is CASSLRATSGNTIYF. The CDR3 DNA is TGCGCCAGCAGCCTTCGGGCCACTTCTGGAAACACCATATATTTT.

The CDR3 bases are TGTGCCAGCAGCCAAGATCGTCGAACAACTAATGAAAAACTGTTTTTT. Translating it yields CASSQDRRTTNEKLFF. The chain couples TRBV4-2 to TRBJ1-4; D is unclear. This CDR3 is 16 amino acids long. From germline, CDR1 is LGHNA and CDR2 YNFKEQ. V was clipped by 0 bases and J by 0 bases, with 8 bases between them.

The chain has TRBV3-1 (or the pseudogene TRBV3-2) and TRBJ2-7; a weak D match, TRBD1 (6 bases). The CDR3 is made up of 15 amino acids. Looked up from germline, CDR1 is LGHDT and CDR2 is YNNKEL (reference sequence). Between the trimmed V and J ends, which lost 3 bases and 4 bases, there was a span of 16 bases. For the CDR3, the DNA is TGTGCCAGCAGCCACCAGGTACAGGGAAGATACGAGCAGTACTTC. The encoded protein is CASSHQVQGRYEQYF.

The rearrangement links TRBV10-3 to TRBJ1-6; D unresolved. This CDR3 has 16 residues. Germline V gene lookup returns CDR1 ENHRY and CDR2 SYGVKD. Trimming shortened V by 10 bases and J by 0 bases, and 16 bases separated the two germline ends. CDR3 region: CATAASTGSYNSPLHF. For the CDR3, the DNA is TGTGCCACCGCTGCCTCAACTGGCTCCTATAATTCACCCCTCCACTTT.

This clone showed up just once. The chain employs TRBV27 and TRBJ2-7; tentatively, D is TRBD1 (5 bases). The CDR3 has 15 residues. From germline, CDR1 is MNHEY and CDR2 SMNVEV (reference sequence). V shed 7 bases and J shed 2 bases, with 18 bases lying between them. The CDR3 loop is CASTSKAGIPYEQYF. CDR3 nucleotide sequence: TGTGCCAGCACCTCAAAAGCAGGGATCCCCTACGAGCAGTACTTC.

This chain uses TRBV19 with TRBJ1-3; a weak D match, TRBD1 (5 bases). Deletions cut 7 bases from V and 3 bases from J, with 13 bases between. The CDR3 totals 14 residues. The germline V gene encodes CDR1 LNHDA and CDR2 SQIVND (reference sequence). CDR3 sequence (DNA): TGTGCCAGTACCTCCTGGGACCGTGGAAACACCATATATTTT. Residues: CASTSWDRGNTIYF.

The count of this clone is one. This sequence joins TRBV7-6 and TRBJ1-6; unclear D gene. The CDR3 extends over 14 amino acids. The V end lost 0 bases, the J end lost 6 bases, and 6 bases lay between the germline ends. The V gene's germline CDR1 is SGHVS and CDR2 FNYEAQ. The CDR3 loop is CASSLAHGNSPLHF. CDR3 nucleotides: TGTGCCAGCAGCTTAGCGCACGGTAATTCACCCCTCCACTTT.

This chain links TRBV29-1 with TRBJ1-4, with D unclear. CDR1 and CDR2 from the germline V gene are SQVTM and ANQGSEA. Trimming pared 1 base from V and 2 bases from J, leaving 5 bases between. CDR3 length: 13 residues. The chain's CDR3 is CSVEGGTNEKLFF. The CDR3 DNA reads TGCAGCGTTGAAGGCGGCACTAATGAAAAACTGTTTTTT.

This clone was counted only a few times. This sequence joins TRBV7-9 and TRBJ1-6; D remains unclear. This CDR3 comprises 16 residues. Trimming removed 3 bases at V and 7 bases at J, with 16 bases between. Germline CDR1 is SEHNR and CDR2 is FQNEAQ (reference sequence). The CDR3 DNA reads as TGTGCCAGCAGCTTCGAGGATCTAAAGTTAAATTCACCCCTCCACTTT. Its translation is CASSFEDLKLNSPLHF.

The rearrangement uses TRBV7-9 and TRBJ1-4; D gene ambiguous. Trimming removed 2 bases from V and 5 bases from J, with 9 bases in between. CDR3 length: 14 amino acids. The V gene's germline CDR1 is SEHNR and CDR2 FQNEAQ (reference sequence). The CDR3 DNA sequence: TGTGCCAGCAGCTTATCCAGAGGGAATGAAAAACTGTTTTTT. Translation gives CASSLSRGNEKLFF. The entire variable domain, with the rest obtained from reference TRBV7-9 and TRBJ1-4, is as follows: DTGVSQNPRHKITKRGQNVTFRCDPISEHNRLYWYRQTLGQGPEFLTYFQNEAQLEKSRLLSDRFSAERPKGSFSTLEIQRTEQGDSAMYLCASSLSRGNEKLFFGSGTQLSVL.

The rearrangement links TRBV7-6 to TRBJ1-2, with 10 positions matching TRBD1. Germline V gene sequence: CDR1 SGHVS, CDR2 FNYEAQ. The CDR3 sequence is 15 residues long. V was pared by 0 bases and J by 7 bases, with 5 bases of the junction left unmatched. Here the CDR3 DNA reads TGTGCCAGCAGCTTAGCGGGACAGGGGATTCGTGGCTACACCTTC. This encodes CASSLAGQGIRGYTF.

The rearrangement uses TRBV5-8 and TRBJ1-6; D is unresolved. V was trimmed by 3 bases and J by 9 bases, leaving 4 bases between them. This CDR3 contains 11 residues. The V gene's germline CDR1 is SGHTS and CDR2 YDEGEE. The CDR3 loop reads CASSWGSPLHF. The CDR3 DNA follows: TGTGCCAGCAGCTGGGGTTCACCCCTCCACTTT.

Concerning this clone itself: One end of the junction fails to match germline, which may point to a read error. This sequence joins TRBV5-1 and TRBJ1-1; D is unresolved. Germline V gene sequence: CDR1 SGHRS, CDR2 YFSETQ. The CDR3 length is 12 residues. The CDR3 loop is CASRLDETEAFF. The CDR3 nucleotides read TGCGCCAGCAGATTGGACGAGACTGAAGCTTTCTTT. The entire variable domain, with the rest obtained from reference TRBV5-1 and TRBJ1-1, is as follows: KAGVTQTPRYLIKTRGQQVTLSCSPISGHRSVSWYQQTPGQGLQFLFEYFSETQRNKGNFPGRFSGRQFSNSRSEMNVSTLELGDSALYLCASRLDETEAFFGQGTRLTVV.

The CDR3 sequence: CASSHSDRGPNEQFF. The CDR3 DNA is TGTGCCAGCAGCCATAGCGACAGGGGTCCCAATGAGCAGTTCTTC. The V gene is TRBV3-1 (or the pseudogene TRBV3-2), the J gene TRBJ2-1; TRBD1 aligns across 8 bases. Germline trimming cut 3 bases from V and 6 bases from J; bases unmatched to any gene: 7. The CDR3 contains 15 residues. The germline V gene has CDR1 LGHDT and CDR2 YNNKEL (reference sequence).

Written as DNA, the CDR3 is TGTGCCAGTAGAATCACCGGGGCAGGGCAGAACTCTGGAAACACCATATATTTT. Protein product: CASRITGAGQNSGNTIYF. V and J are TRBV19 and TRBJ1-3; D may be TRBD1 (5 bases). Germline lookup yields CDR1 LNHDA and CDR2 SQIVND (reference sequence). Trimming took off 6 bases at V and 0 bases at J, with 21 bases between the two ends. The CDR3 is made up of 18 amino acids.

The V and J genes are TRBV24-1 and TRBJ2-1; no clear D gene. The CDR3 consists of 13 residues. V dropped 0 bases and J dropped 6 bases, with 5 bases sitting between them. The germline CDR1 and CDR2 sequences are KGHDR and SFDVKD. In DNA, the CDR3 is TGTGCCACCAGTGATTTGTGGGGCAATGAGCAGTTCTTC. Translated, it gives CATSDLWGNEQFF.

The rearrangement links TRBV6-6 to TRBJ1-1, with D possibly matching TRBD1 (6 bases). The V gene's germline CDR1 is MNHNY and CDR2 SVGAGI (reference sequence). Trimming removed 0 bases at V and 5 bases at J, with 16 bases between. There are 16 residues in the CDR3. CDR3 coding DNA: TGTGCCAGCAGTTACTCCCCGGTGCAGGGGTGGACTGAAGCTTTCTTT. It translates to CASSYSPVQGWTEAFF.

V and J are TRBV7-2 and TRBJ2-5; tentatively, D is TRBD1 or TRBD2 (5 bases each). The V gene's germline CDR1 is SGHTA and CDR2 FQGNSA. The V end was cut by 7 bases, the J end by 5 bases, with 20 bases between. CDR3 length equals 15 residues. CDR3 amino acids: CASTDRGTYGETQYF. CDR3 sequence (DNA): TGTGCCAGCACCGACCGGGGCACTTACGGGGAGACCCAGTACTTC.

J is TRBJ1-2 and V is TRBV3-1 (or the pseudogene TRBV3-2); a weak D match, TRBD1 (5 bases). V shed 4 bases and J shed 7 bases, with 13 bases lying between them. CDR1 and CDR2 (germline): LGHDT, YNNKEL (reference sequence). The CDR3 has 13 amino acids. In DNA, the CDR3 is TGTGCCAGCAGCCCTGCCCAGGGCGGTGGCTACACCTTC. The encoded protein is CASSPAQGGGYTF.

The chain joins TRBV7-8 to TRBJ1-3; no firm D call. The CDR3 runs to 16 residues. The germline V gene has CDR1 SGHVS and CDR2 FQNEAQ. The V end was cut by 5 bases, the J end by 0 bases, with 14 bases between. Here the CDR3 reads CASSLRAPNSGNTIYF. The CDR3 DNA reads TGTGCCAGCAGCCTCCGGGCTCCTAACTCTGGAAACACCATATATTTT.

V is TRBV4-2 and J is TRBJ2-7; D remains ambiguous. Germline CDR1 is LGHNA and CDR2 is YNFKEQ. CDR3 length: 15 amino acids. V was pared by 0 bases and J by 0 bases, with 9 bases between. As DNA, the CDR3 is TGTGCCAGCAGCCAAGATGGAACAGCCTCCTACGAGCAGTACTTC. Translation gives CASSQDGTASYEQYF.

J is TRBJ1-2 and V is TRBV6-5, with D tentatively TRBD1 (5 bases). CDR3 size: 14 residues. With 8 bases removed from V and 4 bases from J, the gap between germline ends came to 17 bases. Germline-derived CDR1 and CDR2 are MNHEY and SVGAGI. CDR3 sequence: CASEGLEGFYGYTF. CDR3 bases: TGTGCCAGCGAAGGACTCGAGGGGTTCTATGGCTACACCTTC.

The chain has TRBV7-8 and TRBJ1-1; D remains unclear. The CDR3 sequence is 13 residues long. Germline V gene data show CDR1 as SGHVS and CDR2 as FQNEAQ. The V and J ends lost 3 bases and 3 bases respectively, with 8 bases between them. The CDR3 is CASSFTVYTEAFF. DNA of the CDR3: TGTGCCAGCAGCTTCACGGTATACACTGAAGCTTTCTTT.